This TCR beta chain was sequenced in a study of T-cell reconstitution after alpha-beta-depleted transplantation in children. V was trimmed by 6 bases and J by 2 bases, leaving 8 bases between them. The CDR3 covers 14 residues. Germline V lookup: CDR1 LNHDA, CDR2 SQIVND (reference sequence). The TCRbeta library was prepared with unique molecular identifiers. TCRdb re-analysed the PCR reads in MiXCR, keeping a single row per CDR3 protein. The table shows around 250,000 distinct CDR3 sequences, with about a tenth occurring only once. Sequenced material: PBMCs from the stem cell graft donor, taken from the stem cell graft. The TCR comes from a human donor who donated a stem cell graft to a child with SCID. The V call is TRBV19, the J call TRBJ2-6, with D hard to call. The CDR3 region is CASSSNAGANVLTF. The DNA for the CDR3 is TGTGCCAGTAGCAGCAATGCTGGGGCCAACGTCCTGACTTTC.